What follows are 16 T cell receptor beta chains derived from one specimen sequenced in a study of T cells in Graves' hyperthyroidism and ophthalmopathy. Amplification of TCR beta CDR3 regions used RNA as the template. HTBI primers were the set used in a first-round RT-PCR of the TCR CDR3. A single record per CDR3 protein comes from TCRdb applying MiXCR to the multiplex PCR reads. Found here are approximately 740,000 distinct CDR3 sequences, 14% of them singletons; the top ten hold more than 8.5%. The sequenced sample was blood. Every receptor here comes from a woman aged 18-29 years with Graves' hyperthyroidism.

This clonotype showed up many times. The chain combines TRBV9 with TRBJ1-2, with D perhaps TRBD1 (5 bases). Germline CDR1 and CDR2: SGDLS and YYNGEE. The CDR3 contains 14 residues. Trimming took off 2 bases at V and 4 bases at J, with 12 bases between the two ends. The CDR3 nucleotides read TGTGCCAGCAGCGTTGGGGGGGGAAGCTATGGCTACACCTTC. Translation: CASSVGGGSYGYTF.

This clonotype appeared a single time. V is TRBV19 and J is TRBJ2-1, with D unresolved. The V end was cut by 3 bases, the J end by 7 bases, with 7 bases between. The CDR3 has 12 residues. Germline V gene lookup returns CDR1 LNHDA and CDR2 SQIVND (reference sequence). In nucleotides, the CDR3 is TGTGCCAGTAGTATTTGGCAGAATGAGCAGTTCTTC. Amino acids: CASSIWQNEQFF.

The J gene is TRBJ2-3, the V gene TRBV27, with D possibly being TRBD2 (5 bases). Germline lookup yields CDR1 MNHEY and CDR2 SMNVEV (reference sequence). V gave up 8 bases and J gave up 6 bases, with 15 bases separating them. The CDR3 consists of 13 residues. In nucleotides, the CDR3 is TGTGCCAGCGGTCTAGCAGAGCGCGATACGCAGTATTTT. It encodes CASGLAERDTQYF.

Many counts were recorded for this clonotype. The chain employs TRBV2 and TRBJ1-6; D perhaps matches TRBD1 (5 bases). The germline gives CDR1 SNHLY, CDR2 FYNNEI. The CDR3 loop spans 16 amino acids. V was clipped by 8 bases and J by 3 bases, with 17 bases between them. Here the CDR3 DNA reads TGTGCCAGCCACCCGTTTGGTGACAGCTATAATTCACCCCTCCACTTT. Translated, it gives CASHPFGDSYNSPLHF.

J is TRBJ2-1 and V is TRBV29-1, with 9 bases matching TRBD2. V lost 6 bases to trimming and J lost 15 bases; unmatched junction nucleotides: 21. Germline V gene data show CDR1 as SQVTM and CDR2 as ANQGSEA. CDR3 size: 15 residues. DNA of the CDR3: TGCAGCGTGCGTCTAGCGGGGAAGGGGTTTACAAGACTGTTCTTC. This gives the protein CSVRLAGKGFTRLFF.

As concerns this clonotype: A much larger clone differs by one base, so this may be a read error. The chain carries TRBV6-2 or TRBV6-3 and TRBJ2-5; the D gene is possibly TRBD1 (6 bases). The DNA end lines up better with TRBJ2-1; the J call may be wrong. CDR3 length: 15 amino acids. CDR1 MNHEY and CDR2 SVGEGT come from the germline V gene. The CDR3 nucleotides read TGTGCCAGCAGTCAGAAGACAGGCCCCCAAGAGACCCAGTTCTTC. Translating gives CASSQKTGPQETQFF.

This clonotype was counted many times. V and J are TRBV29-1 and TRBJ1-4; possible D gene TRBD1, 6 bases. CDR1 is SQVTM and CDR2 is ANQGSEA in the germline V gene. Trimming shortened V by 6 bases and J by 4 bases, and 15 bases separated the two germline ends. The CDR3 consists of 14 residues. The CDR3 reads CSVQTGVHNEKLFF. CDR3 DNA sequence: TGCAGCGTCCAGACAGGAGTCCATAATGAAAAACTGTTTTTT.

This clonotype was counted many times. V is TRBV12-3 or TRBV12-4 and J is TRBJ1-1; D is ambiguous. The CDR3 is 13 amino acids. V was clipped by 5 bases and J by 4 bases, with 11 bases between them. The CDR3, as DNA: TGTGCCAGCAGTGTAGGGAAGATCACTGAAGCTTTCTTT. This codes for CASSVGKITEAFF.

In this sample, this clonotype turned up many times. This chain joins TRBV20-1 and TRBJ2-5, with D perhaps assigned TRBD1 or TRBD2 (5 bases each). The V gene's germline CDR1 is DFQATT and CDR2 SNEGSKA (reference sequence). The CDR3 spans 12 residues. V gave up 5 bases and J gave up 2 bases, with 9 bases separating them. The CDR3 reads CSAPWGQETQYF. For the CDR3, the DNA is TGCAGTGCTCCCTGGGGGCAAGAGACCCAGTACTTC.

This clonotype was picked up many times. This chain joins TRBV27 and TRBJ2-3; D unresolved. V was trimmed by 6 bases and J by 0 bases, leaving 19 bases between them. The CDR3 totals 17 residues. Germline V lookup: CDR1 MNHEY, CDR2 SMNVEV (reference sequence). The CDR3 loop reads CASSPPPAGPSTDTQYF. CDR3 in DNA: TGTGCCAGCAGCCCACCCCCGGCAGGACCTAGCACAGATACGCAGTATTTT.

The chain couples TRBV11-2 to TRBJ1-4; D is ambiguous. The germline CDR1 and CDR2 sequences are SGHAT and FQNNGV. Deletions cut 3 bases from V and 13 bases from J, with 9 bases between. The CDR3 runs to 11 residues. CDR3 coding DNA: TGTGCCAGCAGCTTGTCTTATATACTGTTTTTT. Translated: CASSLSYILFF.

The chain carries TRBV9 and TRBJ1-2; D unresolved. The V end lost 0 bases, the J end lost 1 base, and 7 bases lay between the germline ends. In germline, CDR1 is SGDLS, CDR2 YYNGEE. CDR3 length: 14 amino acids. This CDR3 is CASSVATFNYGYTF. Here the CDR3 DNA reads TGTGCCAGCAGCGTAGCTACGTTTAACTATGGCTACACCTTC. Complete variable domain (other parts from reference TRBV9 and TRBJ1-2): DSGVTQTPKHLITATGQRVTLRCSPRSGDLSVYWYQQSLDQGLQFLIQYYNGEERAKGNILERFSAQQFPDLHSELNLSSLELGDSALYFCASSVATFNYGYTFGSGTRLTVV.

This clonotype came up a few times. V is TRBV6-1 and J is TRBJ2-1; 10 bases are a match to TRBD2. CDR1 and CDR2 from the germline V gene are MNHNS and SASEGT. There are 15 residues in the CDR3. V shed 6 bases and J 8 bases; nucleotides not matched to a gene: 10. The CDR3 DNA is TGTGCCAGCAGGTTAAAAGCGGGAGGGCCTTATGAGCAGTTCTTC. Its translation is CASRLKAGGPYEQFF.

There are many counts of this clonotype. The V call is TRBV18, the J call TRBJ2-5; 11 nucleotides align to TRBD2. There are 15 residues in the CDR3. Germline CDR1 KGHSH, CDR2 LQKENI. V shed 5 bases, J shed 4 bases, and the junction held 6 bases outside the gene matches. The CDR3 loop reads CASSTIAGGPETQYF. The DNA for the CDR3 is TGTGCCAGCTCAACAATAGCGGGAGGGCCAGAGACCCAGTACTTC.

At least ten counts were recorded for this clonotype. The J gene is TRBJ2-7, the V gene TRBV5-1; D call uncertain. CDR3 size: 13 residues. Trimming cost V 1 base and J 1 base, with 6 bases left between them. CDR1 and CDR2 from the germline V gene are SGHRS and YFSETQ. CDR3: CASSLWESYEQYF. The CDR3 region has the DNA TGCGCCAGCAGCTTGTGGGAATCCTACGAGCAGTACTTC.

CDR3 sequence reads: CASSLDGQGQNIQYF. CDR3 sequence (DNA): TGCGCCAGCAGCTTGGATGGGCAGGGGCAAAACATTCAGTACTTC. The rearrangement joins TRBV5-1 to TRBJ2-4, with D maybe TRBD1 (6 bases). Per germline, CDR1 SGHRS and CDR2 YFSETQ. This CDR3 is 15 amino acids long. The V gene lost 0 bases and the J gene lost 5 bases, with 12 bases spanning the gap.